A single sample is the source of the 22 T cell receptor beta chains below, sequenced in a study of T cell repertoires in ileal Crohn's disease. The data were produced by immunoSEQ multiplex PCR, yet TCRdb's version contains in-frame clones alone and is incomplete. This sample has about 12,000 clones, with around 78% found just once. As to time point: neoterminal ileum biopsy at postoperative endoscopy, about 6 months after surgery. The material sequenced was ileal tissue. These receptors all stem from an adult with Crohn's disease.

The chain links TRBV7-9 to TRBJ1-6; tentative D call: TRBD1 (5 bases). From germline, CDR1 is SEHNR and CDR2 FQNEAQ (reference sequence). V lost 3 bases and J 8 bases, leaving 11 bases between the germline ends. This CDR3 has 14 amino acids. The CDR3 bases are TGTGCCAGCAGCTTTGGGGGGTTTGATTCACCCCTCCACTTT. Its protein is CASSFGGFDSPLHF.

By sample share, this clone is medium-sized. Within the sample, other DNA sequences also encode this same CDR3. The chain recombines TRBV10-1 with TRBJ2-7; tentative D call: TRBD2 (5 bases). There are 14 residues in the CDR3. The V end was cut by 3 bases, the J end by 0 bases, with 9 bases between. The germline gives CDR1 WNHNN, CDR2 SYGVQD (reference sequence). The CDR3: CASSESGNSYEQYF. The DNA for the CDR3 is TGCGCCAGCAGTGAATCGGGGAACTCCTACGAGCAGTACTTC.

The rearrangement uses TRBV6-1 and TRBJ2-1; D possibly corresponds to TRBD1 (6 bases). V lost 7 bases to trimming and J lost 5 bases, with 12 bases between them. The germline V gene encodes CDR1 MNHNS and CDR2 SASEGT. The CDR3 is 13 amino acids. The CDR3 loop is CASNIGDNNEQFF. The CDR3 nucleotides are TGTGCCAGCAATATCGGGGACAACAATGAGCAGTTCTTC.

This chain connects TRBV7-2 to TRBJ2-5; 7 nucleotides agree with TRBD2. Trimming cost V 5 bases and J 5 bases; bases outside gene matches: 11. Germline V gene data show CDR1 as SGHTA and CDR2 as FQGNSA. The CDR3 has 15 residues. The DNA for the CDR3 is TGTGCCAGCAGCCCCCGTGGGGGGGGACGGGAGACCCAGTACTTC. Residues: CASSPRGGGRETQYF.

The CDR3 loop is CASSLSVARNEQFF. CDR3 bases: TGTGCCAGCAGCCTAAGCGTCGCGCGGAATGAGCAGTTCTTC. The chain is built from TRBV7-6 and TRBJ2-1, with unresolved D. The CDR3 is 14 amino acids. V was pared by 5 bases and J by 7 bases, with 15 bases between. The germline V gene has CDR1 SGHVS and CDR2 FNYEAQ.

This chain links TRBV7-2 with TRBJ2-7, with D maybe TRBD2 (6 bases). The CDR3 is 16 amino acids. V was cut by 1 base and J by 0 bases, with 13 bases left in between. CDR1 and CDR2 from the germline V gene are SGHTA and FQGNSA. The CDR3 reads CASSLGAGPSSYEQYF. The CDR3 nucleotides read TGTGCCAGCAGCTTAGGTGCGGGGCCGAGCTCCTACGAGCAGTACTTC.

The chain links TRBV4-1 to TRBJ1-3; perhaps TRBD1 as D (5 bases). The CDR3 consists of 13 residues. The germline V gene encodes CDR1 MGHRA and CDR2 YSYEKL. Trimming took off 0 bases at V and 9 bases at J, with 9 bases between the two ends. The CDR3 DNA reads TGCGCCAGCAGCCAAGAGGGAGGGACCACCATATATTTT. It yields the protein CASSQEGGTTIYF.

A single count supports this clone. The CDR3 spells CASSFGGRATGELFF. In DNA form, the CDR3 reads TGTGCCAGCAGCTTCGGGGGGAGGGCCACCGGGGAGCTGTTTTTT. This rearrangement joins TRBV5-6 to TRBJ2-2; TRBD2 matches 7 bases. Germline lookup yields CDR1 SGHDT and CDR2 YYEEEE. V lost 2 bases to trimming and J lost 4 bases; unmatched junction nucleotides: 5. The CDR3 runs to 15 residues.

The V call is TRBV5-4, the J call TRBJ1-4, with 7 bases identical to TRBD1. CDR3 length: 17 amino acids. In germline, CDR1 is SGHNT, CDR2 YYREEE (reference sequence). V was pared by 3 bases and J by 0 bases, with 8 bases of the junction left unmatched. CDR3 region: CASSSYAGTATNEKLFF. The CDR3 coding sequence is TGTGCCAGCAGCTCGTACGCCGGGACAGCAACTAATGAAAAACTGTTTTTT.

This clone was seen more than once but under ten times. V and J are TRBV2 and TRBJ2-3, with 8 bases identical to TRBD2. The germline gives CDR1 SNHLY, CDR2 FYNNEI. Losses at the gene ends were 11 bases for V and 3 bases for J; bases not matched to a gene: 10. This CDR3 contains 14 residues. The CDR3 bases are TGTGCCGGCTCCCGACTAGCGACAACAGATACGCAGTATTTT. It yields the protein CAGSRLATTDTQYF. The whole variable domain, remainder taken from reference TRBV2 and TRBJ2-3, is EPEVTQTPSHQVTQMGQEVILRCVPISNHLYFYWYRQILGQKVEFLVSFYNNEISEKSEIFDDQFSVERPDGSNFTLKIRSTKLEDSAMYFCAGSRLATTDTQYFGPGTRLTVL.

This clone showed up just once. The chain couples TRBV6-1 to TRBJ2-1; TRBD1 might be the D (6 bases). V was clipped by 1 base and J by 3 bases, with 7 bases between them. The CDR3 covers 14 residues. Germline CDR1 is MNHNS and CDR2 is SASEGT. CDR3 in amino acids: CASSEGTDYNEQFF. The CDR3 DNA reads TGTGCCAGCAGTGAAGGGACAGACTACAATGAGCAGTTCTTC.

The rearrangement joins TRBV5-5 to TRBJ2-7; D is ambiguous. Trimming took off 0 bases at V and 5 bases at J, with 15 bases between the two ends. CDR1 is SGHKS and CDR2 is YYEKEE in the germline V gene (reference sequence). This CDR3 has 15 amino acids. The CDR3 protein is CASSLASRTTHEQYF. As DNA, the CDR3 is TGTGCCAGCAGCTTGGCCTCACGCACTACGCACGAGCAGTACTTC.

This clone is judged large. This rearrangement joins TRBV7-9 to TRBJ2-2; D may be TRBD2 (7 bases). There are 15 residues in the CDR3. Germline V gives CDR1 SEHNR, CDR2 FQNEAQ (reference sequence). Trimming pared 5 bases from V and 4 bases from J, leaving 14 bases between. The CDR3 reads CASSGHREGTGELFF. CDR3 coding DNA: TGTGCCAGCAGCGGGCACAGGGAGGGCACCGGGGAGCTGTTTTTT.

The chain recombines TRBV5-4 with TRBJ2-5; D may be TRBD2 (7 bases). The V gene lost 4 bases and the J gene lost 5 bases, with 27 bases spanning the gap. The V gene's germline CDR1 is SGHNT and CDR2 YYREEE (reference sequence). This CDR3 contains 18 residues. The CDR3 loop is CASSPTALTRGGRETQYF. The DNA of the CDR3 is TGTGCCAGCAGCCCCACCGCATTGACTAGGGGGGGCAGGGAGACCCAGTACTTC.

V and J are TRBV2 and TRBJ1-1, with a possible D match to TRBD1 (5 bases). V was trimmed by 2 bases and J by 4 bases, leaving 17 bases between them. The CDR3 runs 16 residues. Germline V gives CDR1 SNHLY, CDR2 FYNNEI. The CDR3: CASSEMRGIGGTEAFF. DNA for the CDR3: TGTGCCAGCAGTGAAATGCGGGGAATCGGGGGCACTGAAGCTTTCTTT. The whole variable domain, remainder taken from reference TRBV2 and TRBJ1-1, is EPEVTQTPSHQVTQMGQEVILRCVPISNHLYFYWYRQILGQKVEFLVSFYNNEISEKSEIFDDQFSVERPDGSNFTLKIRSTKLEDSAMYFCASSEMRGIGGTEAFFGQGTRLTVV.

J is TRBJ1-2 and V is TRBV19; tentatively, D is TRBD1 (6 bases). The CDR3 is made up of 17 amino acids. In germline, CDR1 is LNHDA, CDR2 SQIVND (reference sequence). V was pared by 3 bases and J by 6 bases, with 23 bases between. The CDR3 sequence: CASSMAPWYRAGDGYTF. The CDR3 region has the DNA TGTGCCAGTAGTATGGCCCCCTGGTACAGGGCGGGAGATGGCTACACCTTC.

The chain joins TRBV30 to TRBJ2-3; 8 nucleotides agree with TRBD2. V lost 3 bases, J lost 2 bases, and 10 bases stayed unmatched. The length of the CDR3 is 16 residues. CDR1 and CDR2 (germline): GTSNPN, SVGIG (reference sequence). The CDR3, as DNA: TGTGCCTGGAGCTCCGGACTAGCTGGGCTCACAGATACGCAGTATTTT. This gives the protein CAWSSGLAGLTDTQYF.

This clone was recorded only once. The chain employs TRBV4-2 and TRBJ2-7, with 7 bases lining up with TRBD2. Looked up from germline, CDR1 is LGHNA and CDR2 is YNFKEQ. V dropped 0 bases and J dropped 2; count of bases not matched to a gene: 7. This CDR3 spans 16 amino acids. As DNA, the CDR3 is TGTGCCAGCAGCCAAGATGGGGAGGGATCCCCCTACGAGCAGTACTTC. The encoded protein is CASSQDGEGSPYEQYF.

V gene TRBV7-3 combines with J gene TRBJ2-2; 12 positions agree with TRBD2. The CDR3 contains 16 residues. From germline, CDR1 is SGHTA and CDR2 FQGTGA. With V trimmed by 4 bases and J by 6 bases, 6 bases remained unmatched. Here the CDR3 DNA reads TGTGCCAGCAGCTCCCGACTAGCGGGAGCGGCCGGGGAGCTGTTTTTT. Translated: CASSSRLAGAAGELFF.

The chain uses TRBV4-1 and TRBJ2-4; 11 nucleotides agree with TRBD1. The CDR3 is made up of 15 amino acids. V was pared by 4 bases and J by 3 bases, with 2 bases of the junction left unmatched. The germline V gene encodes CDR1 MGHRA and CDR2 YSYEKL. CDR3 bases: TGCGCCAGCAGCCCGGGACAGGGGGACAAAAACATTCAGTACTTC. Encoded protein: CASSPGQGDKNIQYF.

V gene TRBV19 combines with J gene TRBJ1-2, with a weak D call TRBD1 (6 bases). Germline assignment: CDR1 LNHDA and CDR2 SQIVND (reference sequence). The CDR3 has 12 amino acids. V gave up 6 bases and J gave up 8 bases, with 13 bases separating them. As DNA, the CDR3 is TGTGCCAGTAGGTCCAGGGGTACGGGCTACACCTTC. This encodes CASRSRGTGYTF. Variable domain in full (rest from reference TRBV19 and TRBJ1-2): DGGITQSPKYLFRKEGQNVTLSCEQNLNHDAMYWYRQDPGQGLRLIYYSQIVNDFQKGDIAEGYSVSREKKESFPLTVTSAQKNPTAFYLCASRSRGTGYTFGSGTRLTVV.

This clone turned up a few times. The chain uses TRBV7-2 and TRBJ2-2, with D possibly being TRBD2 (6 bases). Trimming removed 0 bases at V and 1 base at J, with 6 bases between. Germline V CDR1 and CDR2: SGHTA, FQGNSA. The CDR3 is made up of 15 amino acids. CDR3: CASSLASGNTGELFF. CDR3 DNA: TGTGCCAGCAGCTTAGCTAGCGGGAACACCGGGGAGCTGTTTTTT.